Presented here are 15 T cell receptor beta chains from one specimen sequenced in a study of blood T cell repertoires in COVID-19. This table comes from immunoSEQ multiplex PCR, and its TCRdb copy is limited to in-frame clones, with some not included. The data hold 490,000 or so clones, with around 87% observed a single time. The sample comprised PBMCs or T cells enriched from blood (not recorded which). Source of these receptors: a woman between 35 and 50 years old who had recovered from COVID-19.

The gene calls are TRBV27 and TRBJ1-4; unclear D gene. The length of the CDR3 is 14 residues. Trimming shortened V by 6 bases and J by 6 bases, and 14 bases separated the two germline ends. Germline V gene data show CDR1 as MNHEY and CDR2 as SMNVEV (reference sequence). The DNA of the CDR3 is TGTGCCAGCAGCTTCTCGAGGATGGATGAAAAACTGTTTTTT. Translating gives CASSFSRMDEKLFF. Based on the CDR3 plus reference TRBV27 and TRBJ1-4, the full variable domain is EAQVTQNPRYLITVTGKKLTVTCSQNMNHEYMSWYRQDPGLGLRQIYYSMNVEVTDKGDVPEGYKVSRKEKRNFPLILESPSPNQTSLYFCASSFSRMDEKLFFGSGTQLSVL.

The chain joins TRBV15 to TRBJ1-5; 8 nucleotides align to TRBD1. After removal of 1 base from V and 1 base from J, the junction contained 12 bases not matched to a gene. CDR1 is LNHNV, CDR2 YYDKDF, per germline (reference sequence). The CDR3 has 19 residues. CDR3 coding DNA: TGTGCCACCAGCAGAGTGCCAATACGGACAGGGAGGAGCAATCAGCCCCAGCATTTT. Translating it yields CATSRVPIRTGRSNQPQHF.

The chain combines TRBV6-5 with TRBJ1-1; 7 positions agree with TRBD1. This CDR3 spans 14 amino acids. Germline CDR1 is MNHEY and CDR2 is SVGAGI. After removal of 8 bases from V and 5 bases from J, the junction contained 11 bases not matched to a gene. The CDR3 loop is CASLQGGAYTEAFF. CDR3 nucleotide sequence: TGTGCCAGCCTTCAAGGGGGCGCGTATACTGAAGCTTTCTTT.

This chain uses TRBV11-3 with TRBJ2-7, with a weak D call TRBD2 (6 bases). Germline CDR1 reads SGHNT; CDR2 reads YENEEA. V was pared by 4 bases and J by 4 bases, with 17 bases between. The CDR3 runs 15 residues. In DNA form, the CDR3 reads TGTGCCAGCAGCTCGCTGGGACTCGTCCGTTACGAGCAGTACTTC. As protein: CASSSLGLVRYEQYF.

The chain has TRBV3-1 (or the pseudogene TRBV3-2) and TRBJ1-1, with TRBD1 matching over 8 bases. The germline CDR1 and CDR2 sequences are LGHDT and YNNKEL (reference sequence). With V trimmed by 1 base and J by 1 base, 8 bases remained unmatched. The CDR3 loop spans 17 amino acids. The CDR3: CASSQGRTGRRNTEAFF. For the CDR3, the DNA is TGTGCCAGCAGCCAAGGAAGGACAGGGCGGAGGAACACTGAAGCTTTCTTT.

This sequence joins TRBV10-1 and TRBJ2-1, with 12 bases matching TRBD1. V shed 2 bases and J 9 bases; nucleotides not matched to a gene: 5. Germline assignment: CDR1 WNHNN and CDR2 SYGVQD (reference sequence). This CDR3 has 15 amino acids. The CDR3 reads CASSEPGQGAREQFF. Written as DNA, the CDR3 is TGCGCCAGCAGTGAGCCGGGACAGGGGGCGCGTGAGCAGTTCTTC.

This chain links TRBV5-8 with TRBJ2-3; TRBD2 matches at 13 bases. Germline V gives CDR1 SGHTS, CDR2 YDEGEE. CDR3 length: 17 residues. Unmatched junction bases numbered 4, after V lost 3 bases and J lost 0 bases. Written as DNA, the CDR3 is TGTGCCAGCAGCTCAGGGACTAGCGGGAAGAGCACAGATACGCAGTATTTT. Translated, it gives CASSSGTSGKSTDTQYF.

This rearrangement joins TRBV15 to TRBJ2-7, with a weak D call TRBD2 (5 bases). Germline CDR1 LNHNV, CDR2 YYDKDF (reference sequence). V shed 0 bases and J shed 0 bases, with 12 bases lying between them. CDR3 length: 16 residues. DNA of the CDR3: TGTGCCACCAGCAGAGAGGGGAGCGCCGCCTCCTACGAGCAGTACTTC. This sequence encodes CATSREGSAASYEQYF.

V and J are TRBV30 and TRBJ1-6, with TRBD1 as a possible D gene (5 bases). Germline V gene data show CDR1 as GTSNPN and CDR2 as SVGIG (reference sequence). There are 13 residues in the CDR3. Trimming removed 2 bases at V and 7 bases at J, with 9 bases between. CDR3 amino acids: CAWSRGWNSPLHF. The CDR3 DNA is TGTGCCTGGAGTAGGGGTTGGAATTCACCCCTCCACTTT. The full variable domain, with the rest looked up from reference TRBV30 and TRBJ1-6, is SQTIHQWPATLVQPVGSPLSLECTVEGTSNPNLYWYRQAAGRGLQLLFYSVGIGQISSEVPQNLSASRPQDRQFILSSKKLLLSDSGFYLCAWSRGWNSPLHFGNGTRLTVT.

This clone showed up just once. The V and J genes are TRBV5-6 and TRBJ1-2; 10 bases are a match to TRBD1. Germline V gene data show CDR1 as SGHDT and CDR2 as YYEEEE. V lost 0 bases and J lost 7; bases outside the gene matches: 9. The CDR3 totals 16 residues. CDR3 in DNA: TGTGCCAGCAGCTTGGTTCTGGGACAGGGGACGGCTGGCTACACCTTC. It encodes CASSLVLGQGTAGYTF.

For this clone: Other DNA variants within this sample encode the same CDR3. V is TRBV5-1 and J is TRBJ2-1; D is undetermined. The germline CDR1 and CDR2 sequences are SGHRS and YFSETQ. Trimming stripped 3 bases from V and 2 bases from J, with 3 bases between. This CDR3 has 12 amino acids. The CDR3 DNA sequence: TGCGCCAGCAGCTCCACCTACAATGAGCAGTTCTTC. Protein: CASSSTYNEQFF.

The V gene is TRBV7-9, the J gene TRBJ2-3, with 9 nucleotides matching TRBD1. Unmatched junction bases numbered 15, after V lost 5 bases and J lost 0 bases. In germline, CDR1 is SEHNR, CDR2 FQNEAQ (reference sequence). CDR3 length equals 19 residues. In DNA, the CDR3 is TGTGCCAGCAGCCAGGACAGGGGTCGACCGACGGGTAGCACAGATACGCAGTATTTT. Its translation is CASSQDRGRPTGSTDTQYF.

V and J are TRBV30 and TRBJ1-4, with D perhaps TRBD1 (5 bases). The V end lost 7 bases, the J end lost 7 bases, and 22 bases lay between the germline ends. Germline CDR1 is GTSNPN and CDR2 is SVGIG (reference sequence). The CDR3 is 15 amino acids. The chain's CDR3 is CASRQGPTRSEKLFF. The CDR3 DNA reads TGTGCCTCCAGGCAGGGCCCAACCCGAAGTGAAAAACTGTTTTTT.

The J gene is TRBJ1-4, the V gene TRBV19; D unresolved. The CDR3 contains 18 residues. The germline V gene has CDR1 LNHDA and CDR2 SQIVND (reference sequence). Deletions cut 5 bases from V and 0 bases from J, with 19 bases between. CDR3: CASSERGPAFATNEKLFF. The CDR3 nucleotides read TGTGCCAGTAGTGAAAGAGGGCCAGCCTTTGCAACTAATGAAAAACTGTTTTTT.

Here the CDR3 DNA reads TGTGCCAGCAGTGTAGAGTTGGAGGGGGGCTACACCTTC. Amino acid sequence: CASSVELEGGYTF. The rearrangement joins TRBV2 to TRBJ1-2; TRBD1 is a possible D gene (5 bases). Germline CDR1 and CDR2: SNHLY and FYNNEI. The CDR3 sequence is 13 residues long. V gave up 4 bases and J gave up 8 bases, with 14 bases separating them.